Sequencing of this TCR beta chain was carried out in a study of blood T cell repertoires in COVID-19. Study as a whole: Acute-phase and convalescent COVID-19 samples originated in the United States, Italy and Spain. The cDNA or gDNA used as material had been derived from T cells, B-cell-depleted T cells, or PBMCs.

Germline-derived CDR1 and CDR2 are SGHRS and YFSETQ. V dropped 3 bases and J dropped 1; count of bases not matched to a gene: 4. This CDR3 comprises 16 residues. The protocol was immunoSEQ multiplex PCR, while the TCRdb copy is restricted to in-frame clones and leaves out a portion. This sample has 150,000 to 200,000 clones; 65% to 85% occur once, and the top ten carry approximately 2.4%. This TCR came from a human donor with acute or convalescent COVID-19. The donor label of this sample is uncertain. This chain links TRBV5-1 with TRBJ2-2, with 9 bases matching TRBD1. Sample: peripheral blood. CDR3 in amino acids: CASSWGQGVNTGELFF. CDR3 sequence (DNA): TGCGCCAGCAGCTGGGGACAGGGTGTGAACACCGGGGAGCTGTTTTTT.